This T cell receptor (beta chain) originates from a study of cytomegalovirus exposure and HLA in healthy donors. Germline V lookup: CDR1 KGHSH, CDR2 LQKENI. This CDR3 contains 15 residues. Trimming cost V 2 bases and J 5 bases; bases outside gene matches: 5. About this clone: What it recognizes is unknown.

The PCR used 60 Vbeta and 13 Jbeta primers. Assay used: immunoSEQ multiplex PCR; TCRdb lists only in-frame clones, some missing. The sample gives about 79,000 clones, approximately 74% of which show up once; roughly 9.1% is in the top ten. Findings and caveats of the study: Rare sequences made up most TCRs, while some public TCRs were found in many donors.

This rearrangement joins TRBV18 to TRBJ2-2; 7 bases line up with TRBD2. The TCR was taken from a man between 40 and 49 years old in good health and CMV-seropositive. What was sequenced was PBMCs. CDR3 nucleotides: TGTGCCAGCTCACCAACTAGCGAGAAGACCGGGGAGCTGTTTTTT. Its translation: CASSPTSEKTGELFF.